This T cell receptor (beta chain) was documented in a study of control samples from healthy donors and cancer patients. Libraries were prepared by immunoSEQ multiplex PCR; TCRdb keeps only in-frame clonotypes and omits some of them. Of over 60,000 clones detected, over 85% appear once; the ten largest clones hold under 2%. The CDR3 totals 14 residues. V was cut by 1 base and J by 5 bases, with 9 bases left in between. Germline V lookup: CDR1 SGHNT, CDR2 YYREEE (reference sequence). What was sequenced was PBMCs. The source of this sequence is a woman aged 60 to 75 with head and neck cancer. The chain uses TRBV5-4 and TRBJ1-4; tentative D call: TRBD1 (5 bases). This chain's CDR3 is CASSLWDGNEKLFF. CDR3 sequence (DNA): TGTGCCAGCAGCTTGTGGGACGGGAATGAAAAACTGTTTTTT.